Listed here is a single T cell receptor beta chain. Cohort placement rested on clinical history that participants reported themselves. Germline V gene lookup returns CDR1 LGHNA and CDR2 YSLEER. V lost 2 bases, J lost 1 base, and 8 bases lay in between. The CDR3 length is 14 residues. In the original analysis: Estimation of nucleated cell counts relied on the amplification of reference gene primers. Sequenced by immunoSEQ multiplex PCR; TCRdb stores in-frame clones only, minus some. From that table come the V and J calls and clone size; the DNA was used to work out D and trimming. This table holds about 440,000 clones, around nine tenths found once. This sample is part of a study of blood T cell repertoires in COVID-19. Study summary: Spain, Italy and the United States supplied samples that represented acute and convalescent COVID-19.

This TCR came from a woman between 18 and 29 years old with acute COVID-19. The chain combines TRBV4-3 with TRBJ2-5, with D possibly TRBD2 on 5 matching bases. The sample taken for sequencing was PBMCs or T cells enriched from blood (not recorded which). In nucleotides, the CDR3 is TGCGCCAGCAGCCAAACCGGGATCCAAGAGACCCAGTACTTC. This sequence encodes CASSQTGIQETQYF.